This T cell receptor (beta chain) was captured by sequencing in a study of blood T cell repertoires in COVID-19. At the level of the study: From T cells, B-cell-depleted T cells, or PBMCs came the material, which was cDNA or gDNA.

The germline V gene has CDR1 SGHRS and CDR2 YFSETQ. CDR3 length equals 14 residues. Comments on this clone: The junction and the germline gene differ at one end; a read error may be behind it.

Sequencing used immunoSEQ multiplex PCR; TCRdb keeps in-frame clones, though not all of them. Here the sample spans 120,000 to 150,000 clones, 70% to 90% being singletons. This clonotype originated in a man aged 55 to 70 with active or convalescent COVID-19. The genes are TRBV5-1 and TRBJ1-2, with 9 bases aligning to TRBD1. The sample consisted of peripheral blood. The CDR3 coding sequence is TGCGCCAGCACCTTGGGACAGGGATCCTATGGCTACACCTTC. It codes for CASTLGQGSYGYTF.